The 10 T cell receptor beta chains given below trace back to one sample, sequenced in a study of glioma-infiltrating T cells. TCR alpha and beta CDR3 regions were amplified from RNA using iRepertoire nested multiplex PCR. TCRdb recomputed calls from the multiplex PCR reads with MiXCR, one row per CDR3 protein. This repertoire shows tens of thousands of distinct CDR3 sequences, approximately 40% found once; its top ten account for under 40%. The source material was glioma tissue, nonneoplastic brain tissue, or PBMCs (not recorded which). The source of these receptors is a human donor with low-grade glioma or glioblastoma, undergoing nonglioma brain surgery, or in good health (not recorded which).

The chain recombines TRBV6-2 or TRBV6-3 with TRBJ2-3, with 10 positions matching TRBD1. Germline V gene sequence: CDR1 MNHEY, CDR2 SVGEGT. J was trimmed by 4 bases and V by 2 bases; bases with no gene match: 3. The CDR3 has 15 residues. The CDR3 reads CASSYRTGGADTQYF. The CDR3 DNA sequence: TGTGCCAGCAGTTACCGGACAGGGGGTGCAGATACGCAGTATTTT.

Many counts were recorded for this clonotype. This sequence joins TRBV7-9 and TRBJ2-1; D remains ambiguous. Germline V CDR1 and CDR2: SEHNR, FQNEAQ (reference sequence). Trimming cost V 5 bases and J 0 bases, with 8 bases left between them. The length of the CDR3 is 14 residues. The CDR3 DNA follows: TGTGCCAGCAGCCGTGACTCCTCCTACAATGAGCAGTTCTTC. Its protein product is CASSRDSSYNEQFF.

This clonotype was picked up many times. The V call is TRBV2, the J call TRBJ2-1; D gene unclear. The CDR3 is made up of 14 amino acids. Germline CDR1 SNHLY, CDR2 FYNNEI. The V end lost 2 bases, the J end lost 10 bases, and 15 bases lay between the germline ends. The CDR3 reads CASSEIEAEWEQFF. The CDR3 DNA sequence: TGTGCCAGCAGTGAAATCGAGGCGGAATGGGAGCAGTTCTTC.

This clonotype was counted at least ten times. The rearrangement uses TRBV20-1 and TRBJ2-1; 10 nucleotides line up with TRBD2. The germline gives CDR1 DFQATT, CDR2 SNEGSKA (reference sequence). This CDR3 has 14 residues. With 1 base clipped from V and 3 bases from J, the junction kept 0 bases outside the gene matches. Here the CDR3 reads CSARGLAGYNEQFF. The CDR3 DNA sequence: TGCAGTGCTAGAGGACTAGCGGGCTACAATGAGCAGTTCTTC.

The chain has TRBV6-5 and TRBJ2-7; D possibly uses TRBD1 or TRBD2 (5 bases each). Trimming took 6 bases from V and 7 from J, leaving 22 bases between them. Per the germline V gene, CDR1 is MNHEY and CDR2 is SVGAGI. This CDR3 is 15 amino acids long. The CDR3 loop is CASRLPGPAWSEQYF. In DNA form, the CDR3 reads TGTGCCAGCAGATTACCGGGACCAGCGTGGAGTGAGCAGTACTTC.

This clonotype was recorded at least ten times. CDR3 in amino acids: CASSPPVDSGNTIYF. In nucleotides, the CDR3 is TGTGCCAGCTCACCACCGGTCGACTCTGGAAACACCATATATTTT. The chain combines TRBV18 with TRBJ1-3; D is undetermined. Trimming stripped 0 bases from V and 0 bases from J, with 6 bases between. The CDR3 length is 15 residues. The germline V gene has CDR1 KGHSH and CDR2 LQKENI.

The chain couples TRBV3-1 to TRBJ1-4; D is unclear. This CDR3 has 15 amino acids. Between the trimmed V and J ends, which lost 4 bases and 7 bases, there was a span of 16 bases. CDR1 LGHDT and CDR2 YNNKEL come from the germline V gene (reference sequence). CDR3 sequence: CASSRDRIGGEKLFF. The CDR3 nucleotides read TGTGCCAGCAGCCGAGATCGAATAGGAGGTGAAAAACTGTTTTTT.

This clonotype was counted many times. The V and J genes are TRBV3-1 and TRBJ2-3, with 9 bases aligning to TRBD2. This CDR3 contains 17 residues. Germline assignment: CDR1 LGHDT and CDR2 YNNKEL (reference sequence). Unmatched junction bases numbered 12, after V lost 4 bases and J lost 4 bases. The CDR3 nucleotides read TGTGCCAGCAGCCGGGAGGCCGGGACTAGCAGGTCAGATACGCAGTATTTT. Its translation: CASSREAGTSRSDTQYF.

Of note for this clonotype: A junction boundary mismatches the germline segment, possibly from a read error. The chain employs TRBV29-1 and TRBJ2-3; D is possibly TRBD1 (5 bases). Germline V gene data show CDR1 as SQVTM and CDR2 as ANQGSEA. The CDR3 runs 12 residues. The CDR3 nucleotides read TGCAGCGTTGTTAGGGGAATAGATGCGCAGTATTTT. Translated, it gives CSVVRGIDAQYF.

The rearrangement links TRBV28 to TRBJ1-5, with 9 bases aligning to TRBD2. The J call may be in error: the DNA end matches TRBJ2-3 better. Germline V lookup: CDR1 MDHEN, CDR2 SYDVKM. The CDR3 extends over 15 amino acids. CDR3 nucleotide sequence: TGTGCCAGCAGTCCTCCACTGGGACTAGCTGATACGCAGTATTTT. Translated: CASSPPLGLADTQYF.